These 25 T cell receptor beta chains came from one sample sequenced in a study of T-cell reconstitution after alpha-beta-depleted transplantation in children. The authors prepared the TCRbeta library with unique molecular identifiers. TCRdb fed the PCR reads into MiXCR, producing one record per CDR3 protein. Of a few hundred thousand distinct CDR3 sequences in the sample, more than 20% were seen once. Sequenced here: PBMCs, mostly from graft donor cells, sampled 360 days after TCRalphabeta/CD19-depleted stem cell transplant. Receptors originate from a female patient aged 2-9 years who had a stem cell transplant for congenital amegakaryocytic thrombocytopenia, so the T cells may come from the graft donor.

This clonotype was seen repeatedly, ten times or more. V gene TRBV20-1 combines with J gene TRBJ2-3; tentative D call: TRBD1 (6 bases). V lost 5 bases and J lost 1, with 10 bases in between. CDR3 size: 13 residues. Germline V gene data show CDR1 as DFQATT and CDR2 as SNEGSKA (reference sequence). CDR3 DNA: TGCAGTGCTGCAGGGGTGGGCACAGATACGCAGTATTTT. Its translation: CSAAGVGTDTQYF.

A few counts support this clonotype. The rearrangement uses TRBV24-1 and TRBJ2-7; 16 nucleotides line up with TRBD2. V lost 6 bases, J lost 6 bases, and 10 bases stayed unmatched. The CDR3 contains 17 residues. Germline CDR1 and CDR2: KGHDR and SFDVKD. The chain's CDR3 is CATSPGTSGRAAGEQYF. For the CDR3, the DNA is TGTGCCACCAGTCCAGGGACTAGCGGGAGGGCCGCAGGCGAGCAGTACTTC.

The chain joins TRBV11-2 to TRBJ2-1; 7 bases match TRBD2. The germline V gene has CDR1 SGHAT and CDR2 FQNNGV. V lost 3 bases and J lost 0; bases outside the gene matches: 8. This CDR3 spans 17 amino acids. The CDR3 loop reads CASSLTGGLNSYNEQFF. CDR3 sequence (DNA): TGTGCCAGCAGCTTGACGGGGGGACTTAACTCCTACAATGAGCAGTTCTTC.

This rearrangement joins TRBV20-1 to TRBJ2-3; TRBD2 aligns across 11 bases. This CDR3 contains 15 residues. Germline lookup yields CDR1 DFQATT and CDR2 SNEGSKA (reference sequence). J lost 6 bases, V lost 0 bases, and 5 bases had no gene match. Here the CDR3 reads CSARETSGSSDTQYF. The DNA of the CDR3 is TGCAGTGCTAGAGAAACTAGCGGGAGTTCGGATACGCAGTATTTT.

This clonotype was observed a few times. J is TRBJ2-5 and V is TRBV20-1; 8 bases fit TRBD2. Per germline, CDR1 DFQATT and CDR2 SNEGSKA (reference sequence). With 3 bases clipped from V and 1 base from J, the junction kept 10 bases outside the gene matches. The CDR3 sequence is 16 residues long. The CDR3 region has the DNA TGCAGTGCTAGCACTAGCGGAGGGGGTGGCCAAGAGACCCAGTACTTC. It is translated as CSASTSGGGGQETQYF.

This clonotype was recorded many times. This rearrangement joins TRBV9 to TRBJ1-1, with a possible D match to TRBD1 (5 bases). The CDR3 length is 14 residues. Germline V gene sequence: CDR1 SGDLS, CDR2 YYNGEE. Trimming pared 4 bases from V and 3 bases from J, leaving 13 bases between. For the CDR3, the DNA is TGTGCCAGCAGCCCCCGACAGCTCCACACTGAAGCTTTCTTT. Protein sequence: CASSPRQLHTEAFF.

This chain connects TRBV10-3 to TRBJ2-5; D uncertain. CDR3 length: 14 amino acids. CDR1 is ENHRY, CDR2 SYGVKD, per germline. With 2 bases removed from V and 1 base from J, the gap between germline ends came to 8 bases. The CDR3 DNA follows: TGTGCCATCAGTGAGGAACCAGTCCAAGAGACCCAGTACTTC. Translation: CAISEEPVQETQYF.

CDR3 sequence reads: CASSQDSAWSSYEQYF. CDR3 bases: TGTGCCAGCAGCCAAGATTCGGCCTGGAGCTCCTACGAGCAGTACTTC. The chain uses TRBV3-1 and TRBJ2-7; D is undetermined. The CDR3 is made up of 16 amino acids. In germline, CDR1 is LGHDT, CDR2 YNNKEL (reference sequence). Between the trimmed V and J ends, which lost 0 bases and 0 bases, there was a span of 12 bases.

This clonotype has more than one count but fewer than ten. The gene calls are TRBV3-1 and TRBJ2-7; a possible D gene is TRBD1 (6 bases). This CDR3 contains 16 residues. With 2 bases removed from V and 0 bases from J, the gap between germline ends came to 14 bases. The germline V gene encodes CDR1 LGHDT and CDR2 YNNKEL (reference sequence). CDR3 nucleotide sequence: TGTGCCAGCAGCCAAAGTTATACAGGGCTCTCCTACGAGCAGTACTTC. This encodes CASSQSYTGLSYEQYF.

The chain recombines TRBV7-8 with TRBJ2-1; 7 positions agree with TRBD2. The V gene end was trimmed by 5 bases and the J gene end by 9 bases; junction bases not matched to a gene: 7. The CDR3 extends over 13 amino acids. The germline CDR1 and CDR2 sequences are SGHVS and FQNEAQ. For the CDR3, the DNA is TGTGCCAGCAGCCGGGGGGTTACCGGTGAGCAGTTCTTC. It is translated as CASSRGVTGEQFF.

This clonotype was seen a few times. V gene TRBV27 combines with J gene TRBJ2-3, with 8 bases identical to TRBD2. This CDR3 comprises 16 residues. The germline gives CDR1 MNHEY, CDR2 SMNVEV (reference sequence). J was trimmed by 4 bases and V by 3 bases; bases with no gene match: 9. In DNA, the CDR3 is TGTGCCAGCAGTTTTCTGTCCGGGGGGGGCGCAGATACGCAGTATTTT. It translates to CASSFLSGGGADTQYF.

This clonotype has a handful of counts. This chain uses TRBV20-1 with TRBJ2-5; D perhaps matches TRBD2 (6 bases). Trimming left V 1 base short and J 5 bases short, with 20 bases between. The germline gives CDR1 DFQATT, CDR2 SNEGSKA (reference sequence). The CDR3 consists of 16 residues. CDR3 DNA sequence: TGCAGTGCTAGAGCGTTCGGGGAGGCTCCAAGGGAGACCCAGTACTTC. As protein: CSARAFGEAPRETQYF.

This clonotype was seen more than once but under ten times. The chain recombines TRBV12-3 or TRBV12-4 with TRBJ2-4, with D possibly being TRBD1 (5 bases). Between the trimmed V and J ends, which lost 5 bases and 3 bases, there was a span of 14 bases. This CDR3 spans 15 amino acids. Written as DNA, the CDR3 is TGTGCCAGCAGTCATCAGGGTCTAGACAAAAACATTCAGTACTTC. Protein: CASSHQGLDKNIQYF.

The rearrangement links TRBV20-1 to TRBJ1-3; TRBD1 is a possible D gene (6 bases). The V end lost 1 base, the J end lost 2 bases, and 12 bases lay between the germline ends. Germline CDR1 DFQATT, CDR2 SNEGSKA (reference sequence). CDR3 length: 15 amino acids. The CDR3 loop reads CSARVGGGPGNTIYF. The CDR3 region has the DNA TGCAGTGCTAGAGTAGGGGGTGGCCCTGGAAACACCATATATTTT.

This clonotype was seen many times. V is TRBV20-1 and J is TRBJ1-6, with D uncertain. With 0 bases removed from V and 13 bases from J, the gap between germline ends came to 13 bases. Germline loops: CDR1 DFQATT, CDR2 SNEGSKA (reference sequence). The CDR3 contains 13 residues. CDR3 loop: CSAREDVVGPLHF. The CDR3 DNA follows: TGCAGTGCTAGAGAGGACGTGGTGGGGCCCCTCCACTTT.

In its sample, this clonotype was seen a few times. This chain joins TRBV20-1 and TRBJ2-3; D possibly corresponds to TRBD2 (6 bases). CDR1 and CDR2 (germline): DFQATT, SNEGSKA (reference sequence). CDR3 size: 16 residues. With 1 base removed from V and 5 bases from J, the gap between germline ends came to 19 bases. CDR3 protein: CSARGRTSWGGDTQYF. DNA of the CDR3: TGCAGTGCTAGAGGAAGGACCAGTTGGGGAGGAGATACGCAGTATTTT.

This clonotype was seen only a few times. This chain uses TRBV7-9 with TRBJ2-1, with TRBD2 matching 12 bases. The V gene's germline CDR1 is SEHNR and CDR2 FQNEAQ (reference sequence). The ends lost 2 bases at V and 8 bases at J; junction bases unmatched: 4. The CDR3 length is 15 residues. CDR3 sequence: CASSLLAGGPYEQFF. CDR3 nucleotide sequence: TGTGCCAGCAGCTTACTAGCGGGAGGGCCCTATGAGCAGTTCTTC.

This clonotype was recorded only once. The chain couples TRBV3-1 to TRBJ1-1; 8 bases line up with TRBD1. This CDR3 contains 21 residues. Germline V gene data show CDR1 as LGHDT and CDR2 as YNNKEL (reference sequence). Trimming removed 0 bases from V and 0 bases from J; junction bases left unmatched: 18. The CDR3 spells CASSQDRGQAWEIRLNTEAFF. CDR3 nucleotide sequence: TGTGCCAGCAGCCAAGATCGGGGACAGGCTTGGGAGATCCGACTGAACACTGAAGCTTTCTTT.

In its sample, this clonotype was seen a few times. This CDR3 fails to terminate in the conserved phenylalanine or tryptophan, so it likely reflects a read error. The chain recombines TRBV7-2 with TRBJ2-3; TRBD2 aligns across 12 bases. The V gene's germline CDR1 is SGHTA and CDR2 FQGNSA. The CDR3 is 16 residues long. J was trimmed by 2 bases and V by 5 bases; bases with no gene match: 5. CDR3 coding DNA: TGTGCCAGCAGCATCCTAGCGGGAGGGTCCACAGATACGCAGTATCTT. Translating gives CASSILAGGSTDTQYL.

This chain links TRBV4-1 with TRBJ1-3; D is ambiguous. CDR1 MGHRA and CDR2 YSYEKL come from the germline V gene. This CDR3 is 17 amino acids long. The ends were cut back, 4 bases at V and 0 bases at J, with 16 bases in the middle. The CDR3, as DNA: TGCGCCAGCAGCCTCGGTGGTAGTCTTATCTCTGGAAACACCATATATTTT. Encoded protein: CASSLGGSLISGNTIYF.

The V call is TRBV5-1, the J call TRBJ2-5; D not resolved. The V gene's germline CDR1 is SGHRS and CDR2 YFSETQ. V was clipped by 4 bases and J by 7 bases, with 11 bases between them. The CDR3 runs to 12 residues. The CDR3 protein is CASSPFVGTQYF. The CDR3 nucleotides read TGCGCCAGCAGCCCGTTCGTGGGGACCCAGTACTTC.

This clonotype was counted a few times. J is TRBJ2-7 and V is TRBV5-1; D gene uncertain. Trimming removed 1 base at V and 3 bases at J, with 8 bases between. Germline CDR1 and CDR2: SGHRS and YFSETQ. The CDR3 sequence is 13 residues long. The CDR3 DNA sequence: TGCGCCAGCAGCTTGAGCTGGGGCTACGAGCAGTACTTC. Translation: CASSLSWGYEQYF. The entire variable domain, with the rest obtained from reference TRBV5-1 and TRBJ2-7, is as follows: KAGVTQTPRYLIKTRGQQVTLSCSPISGHRSVSWYQQTPGQGLQFLFEYFSETQRNKGNFPGRFSGRQFSNSRSEMNVSTLELGDSALYLCASSLSWGYEQYFGPGTRLTVT.

This clonotype turned up a few times. The chain is built from TRBV9 and TRBJ1-1; 8 bases are shared with TRBD1. This CDR3 has 16 residues. The trim removed 3 bases at V and 1 base at J, leaving 8 bases unmatched. Looked up from germline, CDR1 is SGDLS and CDR2 is YYNGEE. DNA of the CDR3: TGTGCCAGCAGCGCCACCGGGGACAGGAGGAACACTGAAGCTTTCTTT. Translated: CASSATGDRRNTEAFF. The full variable domain, in which reference TRBV9 and TRBJ1-1 provide the parts outside the CDR3, is DSGVTQTPKHLITATGQRVTLRCSPRSGDLSVYWYQQSLDQGLQFLIQYYNGEERAKGNILERFSAQQFPDLHSELNLSSLELGDSALYFCASSATGDRRNTEAFFGQGTRLTVV.

This sequence joins TRBV2 and TRBJ2-5, with 9 nucleotides matching TRBD1. The CDR3 is 14 amino acids. Losses at the gene ends were 6 bases for V and 1 base for J; bases not matched to a gene: 3. The germline V gene has CDR1 SNHLY and CDR2 FYNNEI. Here the CDR3 DNA reads TGTGCCAGCAGCCGGGACAGGGCCCAAGAGACCCAGTACTTC. Protein sequence: CASSRDRAQETQYF.

As to this clonotype: A much more abundant neighbour one base away suggests this may be a read error. The V and J genes are TRBV10-1 and TRBJ2-3; D might be TRBD2 (6 bases). Germline V gives CDR1 WNHNN, CDR2 SYGVQD (reference sequence). CDR3 length equals 13 residues. The CDR3, as DNA: TGCGCCAGCGGTGATTTGGGGCGGGGTACGCAGTATTTT. Its translation: CASGDLGRGTQYF.